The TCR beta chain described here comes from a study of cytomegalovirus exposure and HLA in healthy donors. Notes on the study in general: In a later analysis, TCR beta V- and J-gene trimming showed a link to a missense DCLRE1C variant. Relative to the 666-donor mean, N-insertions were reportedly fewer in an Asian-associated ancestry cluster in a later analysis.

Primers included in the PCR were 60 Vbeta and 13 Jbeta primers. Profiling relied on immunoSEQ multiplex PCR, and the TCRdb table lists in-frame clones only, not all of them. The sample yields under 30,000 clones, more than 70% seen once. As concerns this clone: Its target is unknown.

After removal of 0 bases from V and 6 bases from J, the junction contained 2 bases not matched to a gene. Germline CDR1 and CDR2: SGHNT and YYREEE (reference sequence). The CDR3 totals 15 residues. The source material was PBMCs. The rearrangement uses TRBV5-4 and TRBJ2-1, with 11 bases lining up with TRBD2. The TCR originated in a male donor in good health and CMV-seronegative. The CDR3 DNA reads TGTGCCAGCAGCTTGGAACTAGCGGGAGTCAATGAGCAGTTCTTC. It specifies CASSLELAGVNEQFF.